Each of the 28 T cell receptor beta chains below was sequenced from the same sample in a study of T cell responses to AZD1222 COVID-19 vaccine. Assay: immunoSEQ multiplex PCR; the TCRdb copy retains only in-frame clones and omits some. The repertoire holds approximately 170,000 clones, with 80% to 95% as singletons. Sequenced material: peripheral blood, taken on day 0 of AZD1222 vaccination. These receptors all come from an adult in good health.

The rearrangement uses TRBV5-5 and TRBJ2-7; D is ambiguous. Germline V lookup: CDR1 SGHKS, CDR2 YYEKEE (reference sequence). Trimming took 4 bases from V and 2 from J, leaving 13 bases between them. The CDR3 runs 14 residues. The CDR3 loop is CASSQWTAPYEQYF. The DNA of the CDR3 is TGTGCCAGCAGCCAATGGACCGCACCCTACGAGCAGTACTTC.

The chain carries TRBV2 and TRBJ1-6, with D possibly being TRBD1 (5 bases). Trimming cost V 2 bases and J 10 bases, with 18 bases left between them. The CDR3 is 16 residues long. Germline values: CDR1 SNHLY, CDR2 FYNNEI. As DNA, the CDR3 is TGTGCCAGCAGTGAAATAGGAGGGACGCACGGATCACCCCTCCACTTT. The encoded protein is CASSEIGGTHGSPLHF.

The chain is built from TRBV5-3 and TRBJ2-1; TRBD2 agrees at 10 bases. TRBV5-3 is sorted into the ORF group, with uncertain function. The CDR3 loop spans 14 amino acids. With V trimmed by 6 bases and J by 5 bases, 5 bases remained unmatched. The CDR3, as DNA: TGTGCCAGAATCAGGACTAGCGGAAACAATGAGCAGTTCTTC. This sequence encodes CARIRTSGNNEQFF.

The J gene is TRBJ2-7, the V gene TRBV4-1, with 8 bases that match TRBD1. CDR3 length: 15 amino acids. The germline gives CDR1 MGHRA, CDR2 YSYEKL. Trimming removed 0 bases from V and 5 bases from J; junction bases left unmatched: 6. CDR3 coding DNA: TGCGCCAGCAGCCAAGATAGGGGGACAGGAAACGAGCAGTACTTC. Protein product: CASSQDRGTGNEQYF.

This clone was picked up one time. The gene calls are TRBV5-1 and TRBJ1-6; a weak D match, TRBD1 (5 bases). With 0 bases removed from V and 6 bases from J, the gap between germline ends came to 10 bases. The CDR3 contains 15 residues. Germline CDR1 is SGHRS and CDR2 is YFSETQ. The CDR3 DNA sequence: TGCGCCAGCAGCTTGGGACAGCTCACTAATTCACCCCTCCACTTT. Translation: CASSLGQLTNSPLHF.

The gene calls are TRBV7-2 and TRBJ2-3; the D gene could be TRBD1 or TRBD2 (5 bases each). Per germline, CDR1 SGHTA and CDR2 FQGNSA. CDR3 length equals 15 residues. The V end was cut by 3 bases, the J end by 0 bases, with 10 bases between. The CDR3 DNA sequence: TGTGCCAGCAGCTTTTCGGGGCTTAGCACAGATACGCAGTATTTT. It encodes CASSFSGLSTDTQYF.

The sample holds one count of this clone. The rearrangement uses TRBV19 and TRBJ1-5; 9 bases agree with TRBD1. CDR3 length: 16 amino acids. Germline V CDR1 and CDR2: LNHDA, SQIVND (reference sequence). The J segment lost 6 bases and the V segment lost 7 bases, leaving 13 bases of the junction unmatched. In DNA, the CDR3 is TGTGCCAGTACCCTGGTGGGACAGGGATCATCTCAGCCCCAGCATTTT. Its protein product is CASTLVGQGSSQPQHF.

This clone occurred once. This chain connects TRBV20-1 to TRBJ1-2, with a tentative D call TRBD1 (5 bases). The CDR3 totals 14 residues. The germline gives CDR1 DFQATT, CDR2 SNEGSKA (reference sequence). The V gene lost 3 bases and the J gene lost 3 bases, with 14 bases spanning the gap. This CDR3 reads CSASPRGGYYGYTF. Written as DNA, the CDR3 is TGCAGTGCTAGTCCCCGCGGGGGGTACTATGGCTACACCTTC.

The chain combines TRBV5-1 with TRBJ1-4, with no clear D. Germline V gene sequence: CDR1 SGHRS, CDR2 YFSETQ. The CDR3 totals 15 residues. V lost 2 bases to trimming and J lost 5 bases, with 13 bases between them. CDR3 nucleotide sequence: TGCGCCAGCAGCTTCAGGTTGGCGGGGAATGAAAAACTGTTTTTT. This translates into CASSFRLAGNEKLFF.

This clone appeared a single time. The chain links TRBV5-1 to TRBJ2-3; 13 bases line up with TRBD2. Germline V lookup: CDR1 SGHRS, CDR2 YFSETQ. The CDR3 has 17 residues. V lost 6 bases, J lost 0 bases, and 7 bases stayed unmatched. The CDR3 nucleotides read TGCGCCAGCATGACTAGCGGGGGGATACCTAGCACAGATACGCAGTATTTT. Translation: CASMTSGGIPSTDTQYF.

J is TRBJ2-5 and V is TRBV18, with D perhaps matching TRBD1 (6 bases). The CDR3 is made up of 15 amino acids. V gave up 0 bases and J gave up 3 bases, with 11 bases separating them. In germline, CDR1 is KGHSH, CDR2 LQKENI. CDR3: CASSPPTGIKETQYF. CDR3 DNA sequence: TGTGCCAGCTCACCACCGACAGGTATTAAAGAGACCCAGTACTTC.

The V gene is TRBV10-1, the J gene TRBJ2-1, with TRBD2 matching 15 bases. Germline V lookup: CDR1 WNHNN, CDR2 SYGVQD (reference sequence). This CDR3 contains 16 residues. V dropped 2 bases and J dropped 10; count of bases not matched to a gene: 6. CDR3 residues: CASSEGLAGGLLEQFF. The CDR3 region has the DNA TGCGCCAGCAGTGAGGGACTAGCGGGAGGGCTATTGGAGCAGTTCTTC.

This chain joins TRBV29-1 and TRBJ1-1, with TRBD1 as a possible D gene (5 bases). The ends were cut back, 1 base at V and 0 bases at J, with 6 bases in the middle. CDR1 and CDR2 (germline): SQVTM, ANQGSEA. This CDR3 contains 13 residues. CDR3 coding DNA: TGCAGCGTTGAAGGGGGGATGAACACTGAAGCTTTCTTT. Translated, it gives CSVEGGMNTEAFF. Complete variable domain (other parts from reference TRBV29-1 and TRBJ1-1): SAVISQKPSRDICQRGTSLTIQCQVDSQVTMMFWYRQQPGQSLTLIATANQGSEATYESGFVIDKFPISRPNLTFSTLTVSNMSPEDSSIYLCSVEGGMNTEAFFGQGTRLTVV.

In this sample, this clone turned up once. V is TRBV2 and J is TRBJ2-7; 14 positions agree with TRBD2. Per the germline V gene, CDR1 is SNHLY and CDR2 is FYNNEI. Trimming took 5 bases from V and 5 from J; bases not matched to a gene: 8. The length of the CDR3 is 16 residues. The CDR3: CASSRLAGGSGHEQYF. CDR3 in DNA: TGTGCCAGCAGTAGACTAGCGGGAGGGTCAGGGCACGAGCAGTACTTC.

This clone showed up just once. This chain links TRBV7-2 with TRBJ2-6, with D unclear. This CDR3 spans 15 amino acids. The germline CDR1 and CDR2 sequences are SGHTA and FQGNSA. V lost 0 bases to trimming and J lost 0 bases, with 3 bases between them. CDR3 protein: CASSLAGSGANVLTF. CDR3 coding DNA: TGTGCCAGCAGCTTAGCTGGCTCTGGGGCCAACGTCCTGACTTTC.

This clone was seen just once. V gene TRBV6-6 combines with J gene TRBJ1-5; D remains unclear. CDR3 length equals 15 residues. In germline, CDR1 is MNHNY, CDR2 SVGAGI (reference sequence). The V end lost 6 bases, the J end lost 0 bases, and 12 bases lay between the germline ends. CDR3 residues: CASSRRRDSNQPQHF. CDR3 sequence (DNA): TGTGCCAGCAGCCGAAGGAGGGATAGCAATCAGCCCCAGCATTTT.

The chain couples TRBV2 to TRBJ2-7; maybe TRBD2 (7 bases). Trimming removed 6 bases from V and 7 bases from J, with 16 bases in between. Germline values: CDR1 SNHLY, CDR2 FYNNEI. The CDR3 extends over 13 amino acids. CDR3 coding DNA: TGTGCCAGCAGGACTAGCTCTACAGGGGAGCAGTACTTC. The encoded protein is CASRTSSTGEQYF.

This chain uses TRBV11-2 with TRBJ2-7; TRBD1 matches at 11 bases. Trimming cost V 4 bases and J 4 bases; bases outside gene matches: 3. This CDR3 comprises 14 residues. The germline V gene encodes CDR1 SGHAT and CDR2 FQNNGV. CDR3 nucleotide sequence: TGTGCCAGCAGCTCAGGACAGGGGGCGTACGAGCAGTACTTC. Protein sequence: CASSSGQGAYEQYF.

The chain has TRBV24-1 and TRBJ2-1; 10 nucleotides match TRBD1. The CDR3 is 16 residues long. Germline CDR1 reads KGHDR; CDR2 reads SFDVKD. The V gene end was trimmed by 4 bases and the J gene end by 5 bases; junction bases not matched to a gene: 7. For the CDR3, the DNA is TGTGCCACCAGTGACCCCGGACAGGGGGGAGACAATGAGCAGTTCTTC. Amino acids: CATSDPGQGGDNEQFF.

The chain is built from TRBV4-2 and TRBJ2-3, with D possibly TRBD2 on 7 matching bases. The CDR3 is made up of 16 amino acids. Germline V gives CDR1 LGHNA, CDR2 YNFKEQ. Trimming pared 1 base from V and 1 base from J, leaving 12 bases between. In DNA, the CDR3 is TGTGCCAGCAGCCAAGTTGCGGGGGCTCGCACAGATACGCAGTATTTT. Translation: CASSQVAGARTDTQYF.

The chain employs TRBV12-5 and TRBJ2-7, with D tentatively TRBD1 (5 bases). Germline V gene lookup returns CDR1 LGHNT and CDR2 FRNRAP. The CDR3 extends over 13 amino acids. The germline V and J ends were trimmed by 2 bases and 3 bases, with 8 bases remaining between them. The CDR3 region has the DNA TGTGCTAGTGGTTTGCCTGACAGCTACGAGCAGTACTTC. Protein: CASGLPDSYEQYF.

V and J are TRBV10-3 and TRBJ2-7; weak D call: TRBD2 (5 bases). CDR3 length equals 11 residues. CDR1 and CDR2 from the germline V gene are ENHRY and SYGVKD. V dropped 6 bases and J dropped 11 bases, with 14 bases sitting between them. CDR3 loop: CAISETEVKYF. The CDR3 bases are TGTGCCATCAGCGAAACGGAGGTTAAGTACTTC.

This clone appeared a single time. J is TRBJ2-6 and V is TRBV7-9; no clear D gene. Germline lookup yields CDR1 SEHNR and CDR2 FQNEAQ (reference sequence). CDR3 length: 15 residues. Trimming removed 5 bases from V and 1 base from J, with 9 bases in between. CDR3 sequence (DNA): TGTGCCAGCAGCGTCGTCCCATCTGGGGCCAACGTCCTGACTTTC. Amino acids: CASSVVPSGANVLTF.

The chain links TRBV27 to TRBJ1-1; D gene unclear. Trimming stripped 7 bases from V and 4 bases from J, with 13 bases between. The CDR3 totals 13 residues. Germline CDR1 is MNHEY and CDR2 is SMNVEV (reference sequence). The CDR3 DNA is TGTGCCAGCATGTACAGATCGACCACTGAAGCTTTCTTT. This gives the protein CASMYRSTTEAFF.

The chain carries TRBV19 and TRBJ2-2; D is unclear. The CDR3 loop spans 14 amino acids. Germline assignment: CDR1 LNHDA and CDR2 SQIVND (reference sequence). V shed 3 bases and J shed 0 bases, with 5 bases lying between them. For the CDR3, the DNA is TGTGCCAGTAGTATCGCGGCGAACACCGGGGAGCTGTTTTTT. Encoded protein: CASSIAANTGELFF.

The J gene is TRBJ1-3, the V gene TRBV6-5; D may be TRBD1 (6 bases). Germline V gene lookup returns CDR1 MNHEY and CDR2 SVGAGI. This CDR3 spans 14 amino acids. Trimming removed 6 bases at V and 0 bases at J, with 9 bases between. CDR3 sequence (DNA): TGTGCCAGCAGCGGGGGCCCCTCTGGAAACACCATATATTTT. Amino acid sequence: CASSGGPSGNTIYF.

The chain carries TRBV15 and TRBJ2-3; 9 positions match TRBD1. The CDR3 covers 16 residues. The V segment lost 2 bases and the J segment 3 bases; nucleotides outside the gene matches: 6. Germline values: CDR1 LNHNV, CDR2 YYDKDF (reference sequence). The CDR3 DNA is TGTGCCACCAGCAGAACCGGGACAGGGCGAACAGATACGCAGTATTTT. It yields the protein CATSRTGTGRTDTQYF.

This clone is a singleton in its sample. The rearrangement uses TRBV11-1 and TRBJ1-6; no reliable D call. The CDR3 spans 15 residues. The germline CDR1 and CDR2 sequences are SGHAT and FQDESV (reference sequence). V was pared by 5 bases and J by 6 bases, with 14 bases between. The CDR3 reads CASSLATVPNSPLHF. In DNA, the CDR3 is TGTGCCAGCAGCCTCGCAACAGTGCCTAATTCACCCCTCCACTTT.